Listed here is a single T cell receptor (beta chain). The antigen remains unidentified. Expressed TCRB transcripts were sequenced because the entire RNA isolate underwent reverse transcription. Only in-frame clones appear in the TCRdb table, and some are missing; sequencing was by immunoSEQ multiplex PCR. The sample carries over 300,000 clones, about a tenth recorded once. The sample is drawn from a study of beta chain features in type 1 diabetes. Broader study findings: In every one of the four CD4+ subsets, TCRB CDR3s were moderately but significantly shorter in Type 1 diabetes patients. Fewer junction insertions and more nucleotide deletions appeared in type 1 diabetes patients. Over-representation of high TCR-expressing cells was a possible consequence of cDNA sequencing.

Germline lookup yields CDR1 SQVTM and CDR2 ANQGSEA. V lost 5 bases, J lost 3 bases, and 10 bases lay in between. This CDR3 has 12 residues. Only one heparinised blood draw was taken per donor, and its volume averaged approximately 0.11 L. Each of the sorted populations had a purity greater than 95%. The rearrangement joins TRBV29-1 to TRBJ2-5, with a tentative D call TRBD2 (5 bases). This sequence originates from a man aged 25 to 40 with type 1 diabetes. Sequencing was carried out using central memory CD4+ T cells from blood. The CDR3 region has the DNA TGCAGCGTTCCGGACTTTAAAGAGACCCAGTACTTC. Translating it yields CSVPDFKETQYF.